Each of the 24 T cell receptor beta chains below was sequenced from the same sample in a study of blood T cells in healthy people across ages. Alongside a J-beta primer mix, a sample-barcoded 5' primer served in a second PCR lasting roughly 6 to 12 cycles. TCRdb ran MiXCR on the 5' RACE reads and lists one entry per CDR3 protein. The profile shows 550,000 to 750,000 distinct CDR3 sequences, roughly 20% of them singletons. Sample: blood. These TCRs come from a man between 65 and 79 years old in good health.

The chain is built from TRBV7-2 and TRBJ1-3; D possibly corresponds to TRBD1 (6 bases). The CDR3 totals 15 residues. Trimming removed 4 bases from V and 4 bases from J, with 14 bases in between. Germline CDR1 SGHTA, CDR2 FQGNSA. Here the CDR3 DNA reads TGTGCCAGCAGCTCACCTACAGGGTCAGGAAACACCATATATTTT. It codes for CASSSPTGSGNTIYF.

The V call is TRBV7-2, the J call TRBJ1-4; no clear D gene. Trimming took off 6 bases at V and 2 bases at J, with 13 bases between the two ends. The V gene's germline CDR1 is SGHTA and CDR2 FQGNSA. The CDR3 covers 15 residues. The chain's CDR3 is CASSWAARTNEKLFF. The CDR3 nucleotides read TGTGCCAGCAGTTGGGCGGCAAGGACTAATGAAAAACTGTTTTTT.

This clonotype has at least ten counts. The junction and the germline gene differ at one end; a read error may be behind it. The CDR3 DNA sequence: TGTGCCAGCAGTTTACGGCCCGCGGGAGGAAGTTTCTTC. Protein product: CASSLRPAGGSFF. The chain employs TRBV12-3 or TRBV12-4 and TRBJ2-5; 8 bases are shared with TRBD2. The CDR3 has 13 residues.

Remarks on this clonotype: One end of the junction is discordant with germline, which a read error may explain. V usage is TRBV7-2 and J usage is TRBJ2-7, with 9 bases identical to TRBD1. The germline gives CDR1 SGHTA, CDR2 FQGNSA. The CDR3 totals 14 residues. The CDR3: CASSADRGFYEQHF. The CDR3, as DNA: TGTGCCAGCAGCGCCGACAGGGGGTTCTACGAGCAGCACTTC.

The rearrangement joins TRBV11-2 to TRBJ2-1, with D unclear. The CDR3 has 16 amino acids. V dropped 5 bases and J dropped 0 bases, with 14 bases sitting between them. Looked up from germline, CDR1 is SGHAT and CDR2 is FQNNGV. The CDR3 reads CASSPLTPSSYNEQFF. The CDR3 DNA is TGTGCCAGCAGCCCGCTTACACCGAGCTCCTACAATGAGCAGTTCTTC.

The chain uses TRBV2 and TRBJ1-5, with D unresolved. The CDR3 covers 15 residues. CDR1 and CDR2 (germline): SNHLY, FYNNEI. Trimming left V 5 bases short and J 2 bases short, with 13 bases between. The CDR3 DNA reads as TGTGCCAGCAGTCCAACCAGAGGTGGCAATCAGCCCCAGCATTTT. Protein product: CASSPTRGGNQPQHF.

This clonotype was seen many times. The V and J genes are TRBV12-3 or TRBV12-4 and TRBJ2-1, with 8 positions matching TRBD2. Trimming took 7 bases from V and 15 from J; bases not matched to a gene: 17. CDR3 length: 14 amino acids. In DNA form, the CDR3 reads TGTGCCAGCACTAAAACGCTAACTAGCGGATTCCGGTTCTTC. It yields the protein CASTKTLTSGFRFF.

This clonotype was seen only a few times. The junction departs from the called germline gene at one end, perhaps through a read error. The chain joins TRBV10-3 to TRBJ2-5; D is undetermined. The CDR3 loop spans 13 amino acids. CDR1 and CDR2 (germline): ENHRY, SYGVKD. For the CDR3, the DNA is TGTGCCATCAGTGAAGGCGTTGTGGAGACCCAGTGCTTC. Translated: CAISEGVVETQCF.

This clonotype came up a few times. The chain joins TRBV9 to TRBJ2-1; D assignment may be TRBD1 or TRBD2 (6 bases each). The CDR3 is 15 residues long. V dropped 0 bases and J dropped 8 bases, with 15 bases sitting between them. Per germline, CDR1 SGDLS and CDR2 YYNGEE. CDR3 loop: CASSVGGASRHEQFF. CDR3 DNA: TGTGCCAGCAGCGTAGGGGGGGCGTCCAGGCATGAGCAGTTCTTC.

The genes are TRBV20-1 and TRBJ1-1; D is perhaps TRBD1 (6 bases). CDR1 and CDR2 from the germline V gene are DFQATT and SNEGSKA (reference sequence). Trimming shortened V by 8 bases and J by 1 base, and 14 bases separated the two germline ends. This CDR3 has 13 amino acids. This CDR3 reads CSTKQGTNTEAFF. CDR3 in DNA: TGCAGTACCAAACAGGGTACGAACACTGAAGCTTTCTTT.

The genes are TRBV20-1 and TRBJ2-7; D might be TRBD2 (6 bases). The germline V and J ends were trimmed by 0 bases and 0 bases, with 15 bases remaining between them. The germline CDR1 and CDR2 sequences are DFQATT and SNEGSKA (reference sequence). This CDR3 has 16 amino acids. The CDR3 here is CSARDLGGGNSYEQYF. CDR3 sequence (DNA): TGCAGTGCTAGAGATCTCGGCGGCGGGAACTCCTACGAGCAGTACTTC.

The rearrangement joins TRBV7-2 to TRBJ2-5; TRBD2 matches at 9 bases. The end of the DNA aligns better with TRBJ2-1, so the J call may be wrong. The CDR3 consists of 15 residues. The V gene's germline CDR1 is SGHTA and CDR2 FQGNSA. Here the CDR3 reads CASSAPGLAAYEQFF. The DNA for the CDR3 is TGTGCCAGCAGCGCTCCGGGACTAGCTGCCTATGAGCAGTTCTTC.

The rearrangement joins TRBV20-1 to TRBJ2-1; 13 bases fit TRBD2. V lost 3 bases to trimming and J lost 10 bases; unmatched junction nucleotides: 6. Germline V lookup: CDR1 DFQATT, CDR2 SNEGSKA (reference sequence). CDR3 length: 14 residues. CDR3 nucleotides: TGCAGTGCTAGTCTAGGGACTAGCGGGAACGAGCAGTTCTTC. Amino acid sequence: CSASLGTSGNEQFF.

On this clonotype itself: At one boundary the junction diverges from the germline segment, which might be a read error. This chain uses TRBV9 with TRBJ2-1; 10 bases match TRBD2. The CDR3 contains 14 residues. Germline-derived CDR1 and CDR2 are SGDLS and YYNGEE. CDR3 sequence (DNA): TGTGCCAGCAGCGGAGGACTAGCGGACAATGAACAGTTCTTC. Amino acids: CASSGGLADNEQFF.

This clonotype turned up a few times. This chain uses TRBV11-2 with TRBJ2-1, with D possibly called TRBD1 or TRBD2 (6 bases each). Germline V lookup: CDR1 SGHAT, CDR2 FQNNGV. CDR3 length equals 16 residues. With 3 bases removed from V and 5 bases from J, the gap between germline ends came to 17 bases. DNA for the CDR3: TGTGCCAGCAGCTTTCCCTCGGGGGACAAAAACAATGAGCAGTTCTTC. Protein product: CASSFPSGDKNNEQFF.

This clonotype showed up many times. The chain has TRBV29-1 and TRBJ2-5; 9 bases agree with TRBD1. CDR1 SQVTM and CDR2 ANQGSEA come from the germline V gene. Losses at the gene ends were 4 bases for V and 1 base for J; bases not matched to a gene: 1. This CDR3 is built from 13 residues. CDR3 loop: CSVGGQGQETQYF. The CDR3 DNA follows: TGCAGCGTTGGGGGACAGGGCCAAGAGACCCAGTACTTC.

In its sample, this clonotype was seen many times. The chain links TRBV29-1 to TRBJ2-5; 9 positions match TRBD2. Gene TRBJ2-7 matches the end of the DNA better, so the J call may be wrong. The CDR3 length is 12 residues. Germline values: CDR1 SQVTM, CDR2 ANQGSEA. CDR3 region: CSVWTSVYEQYF. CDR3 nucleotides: TGCAGCGTTTGGACTAGCGTGTACGAGCAGTACTTC.

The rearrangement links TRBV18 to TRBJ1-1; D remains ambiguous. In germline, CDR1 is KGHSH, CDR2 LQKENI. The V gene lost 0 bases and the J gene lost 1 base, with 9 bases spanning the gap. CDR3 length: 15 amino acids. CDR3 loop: CASSPPAQQNTEAFF. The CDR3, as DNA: TGTGCCAGCTCACCACCGGCACAGCAGAACACTGAAGCTTTCTTT.

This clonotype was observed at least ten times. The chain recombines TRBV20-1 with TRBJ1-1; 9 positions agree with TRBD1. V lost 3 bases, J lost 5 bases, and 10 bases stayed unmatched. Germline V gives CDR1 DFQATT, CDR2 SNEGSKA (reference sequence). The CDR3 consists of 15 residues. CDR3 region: CSASTMDRGRTEAFF. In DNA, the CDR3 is TGCAGTGCTAGTACAATGGACAGGGGCCGAACTGAAGCTTTCTTT.

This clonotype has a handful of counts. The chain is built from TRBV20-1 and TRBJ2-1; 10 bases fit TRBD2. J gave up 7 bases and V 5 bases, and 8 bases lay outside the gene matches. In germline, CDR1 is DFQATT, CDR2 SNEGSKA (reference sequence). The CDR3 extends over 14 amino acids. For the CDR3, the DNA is TGCAGTGCTTTTAAGCGGGAGGGCAGTAATGAGCAGTTCTTC. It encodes CSAFKREGSNEQFF.

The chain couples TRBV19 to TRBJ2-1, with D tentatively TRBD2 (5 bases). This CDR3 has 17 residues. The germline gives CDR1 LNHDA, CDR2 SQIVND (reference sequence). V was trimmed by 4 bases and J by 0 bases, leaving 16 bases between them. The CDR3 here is CASSTLTNLASYNEQFF. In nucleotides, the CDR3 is TGTGCCAGTAGTACTCTGACAAATCTAGCCTCCTACAATGAGCAGTTCTTC. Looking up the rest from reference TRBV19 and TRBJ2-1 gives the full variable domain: DGGITQSPKYLFRKEGQNVTLSCEQNLNHDAMYWYRQDPGQGLRLIYYSQIVNDFQKGDIAEGYSVSREKKESFPLTVTSAQKNPTAFYLCASSTLTNLASYNEQFFGPGTRLTVL.

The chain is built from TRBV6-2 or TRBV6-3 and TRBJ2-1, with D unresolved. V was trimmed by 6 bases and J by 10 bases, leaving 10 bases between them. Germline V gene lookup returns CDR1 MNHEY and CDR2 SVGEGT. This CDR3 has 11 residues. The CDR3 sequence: CASSRLVEQFF. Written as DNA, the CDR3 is TGTGCCAGCAGCCGTCTCGTAGAGCAGTTCTTC.

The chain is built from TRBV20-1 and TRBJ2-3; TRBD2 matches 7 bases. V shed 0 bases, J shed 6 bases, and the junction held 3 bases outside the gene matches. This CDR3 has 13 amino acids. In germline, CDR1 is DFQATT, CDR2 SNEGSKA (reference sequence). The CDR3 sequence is CSARDTSVDTQYF. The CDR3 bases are TGCAGTGCTAGAGACACTAGCGTGGATACGCAGTATTTT.

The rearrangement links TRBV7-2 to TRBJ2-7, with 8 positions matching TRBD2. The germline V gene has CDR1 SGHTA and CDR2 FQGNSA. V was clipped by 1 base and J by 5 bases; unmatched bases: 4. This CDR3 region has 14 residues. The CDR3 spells CASSLGLASNEQYF. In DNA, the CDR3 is TGTGCCAGCAGCTTAGGACTAGCGTCCAACGAGCAGTACTTC.